This TCR beta chain stems from a study of Graves' ophthalmopathy and Graves' hyperthyroidism (dated by TCRdb to the late 2010s). Concerning the study at large: Peripheral blood samples were taken at the time of initial diagnosis, before any treatment was given. The study used signatures of the TCR beta repertoire to tell Graves' ophthalmopathy apart from Graves' hyperthyroidism and to predict which patients would progress to ophthalmopathy. In total, some 140 blood samples were TCR-sequenced: 43 ophthalmopathy, under 80 hyperthyroidism and some 17 hyperthyroidism-to-ophthalmopathy patients. To explore V-J signatures that distinguish ophthalmopathy from hyperthyroidism, a discovery set of 100 patients was enrolled, made up of around 44 with ophthalmopathy and some 56 with stable hyperthyroidism. An independent validation cohort comprised some 19 hyperthyroidism patients and 15 to 17 patients who later progressed from hyperthyroidism to ophthalmopathy. T-cell repertoires of thyroid tissue and blood were compared in 5 or 6 hyperthyroidism patients. Following sample collection, hyperthyroidism patients were given methimazole at a starting dose of 30 mg daily, and ophthalmopathy patients were given high-dose intravenous methylprednisolone. The approximately 100 discovery patients were randomly divided into training and test sets at a 7:3 ratio. Broader findings and caveats from the paper: No statistical method was used to predetermine the sample size, and group allocation was not hidden from the investigators. The 13-signature model separated ophthalmopathy from stable hyperthyroidism with 87.88% sensitivity and 81.08% specificity in cross-validation, and 80%/75% in the test set. Most expanded thyroid clonotypes with frequency above 0.001 were also detected in blood, suggesting blood repertoires may reflect the thyroid immune response. In validation, the model predicted ophthalmopathy progression with 70.59% sensitivity and less than 80% specificity; some twelve predicted patients were CT-confirmed with GO in a median of approximately 6.2 months.

For repertoire sequencing, TCR beta CDR3 regions were amplified from RNA transcripts. HTBI primers and the Qiagen OneStep RT-PCR kit were used in a first-round RT-PCR, which was followed by a second-round multiplex PCR, size selection and purification. Libraries were sequenced paired-end with 100 bp reads on an Illumina HiSeq2000. As for the authors' bioinformatics: SOAPnuke was used to process the reads, throwing out any read that had adapters, had uncalled bases, had a mean Phred below 15, or lacked an exact constant-primer or identifier match. COPE v1.2.5 was used to merge high-quality paired reads. Unique nucleotide sequences were defined as clonotypes and aligned to IMGT TRB V, D and J references using MiTCR v1.1. The analysis was limited to V-J combinations with a frequency above 0.0001, which together covered 98% to 99.2% of repertoires. For each V-J combination, a TCR clonal expansion and chaos score was defined as the ratio of F50 clonal expansion to chaos observed in the TCRdist matrix. Features were reduced by Welch's t-statistics and random forest to about a dozen V-J combinations, which fed a naive Bayes classifier. Thyroid-blood repertoire similarity was quantified with the Morisita-Horn index. Clones were called with MiXCR by TCRdb after fastp trimmed the public reads at Q25, and only in-frame beta chains were retained. Every CDR3 protein is listed once, alongside the most common genes and DNA of its rows. The V and J calls come from TCRdb's annotation, not from the publication. Recorded for this sample are hundreds of thousands of distinct CDR3 sequences; around a fifth of them occurred a single time. The top ten hold approximately 6.5% of the sample.

This clonotype showed up many times. It lacks a known antigen. No base quality values were provided; no much bigger clone lies one nucleotide off. The CDR3 numbers 15 residues from cysteine through phenylalanine. Solely the CDR3 DNA is kept, with 45 bases framed from the first base. The V end gives up 3 bases and the J end 5 bases, leaving 6 bases in the junction not matched to a gene. From a lookup of the germline V gene, CDR1 and CDR2 are MNHNS and SASEGT. Stable hyperthyroidism was defined as no progression to ophthalmopathy within 18 months of follow-up. Patients with hyperthyroidism were aged 18 to 65 years, had been newly diagnosed, and had a disease duration of less than 2 months. Patients were excluded if they had other autoimmune diseases, uncontrolled infections, pregnancy or lactation. Diagnosis relied on clinical symptoms, serum thyroxine, TRAb, thyroid ultrasound and orbital computed tomography. Ficoll-Paque density gradient centrifugation was used to isolate PBMCs from around 10 ml of fresh peripheral blood. Trizol reagent was used to extract the total RNA, and its quality was then checked on an Agilent 2100 Bioanalyzer.

What was sequenced was peripheral blood. The TCR was taken from a woman younger than 35 with stable Graves' hyperthyroidism. Some clones in this sample may be carry-over from other donors' samples. Donor details come from another sample of the same person, matched by shared clones. Recombination linked TRBV6-1 to TRBJ2-5, with 10 bases aligning to TRBD2. This receptor carries the CDR3 CASSEGAGGEETQYF. The DNA reads TGTGCCAGCAGTGAGGGAGCGGGGGGGGAGGAGACCCAGTACTTC.